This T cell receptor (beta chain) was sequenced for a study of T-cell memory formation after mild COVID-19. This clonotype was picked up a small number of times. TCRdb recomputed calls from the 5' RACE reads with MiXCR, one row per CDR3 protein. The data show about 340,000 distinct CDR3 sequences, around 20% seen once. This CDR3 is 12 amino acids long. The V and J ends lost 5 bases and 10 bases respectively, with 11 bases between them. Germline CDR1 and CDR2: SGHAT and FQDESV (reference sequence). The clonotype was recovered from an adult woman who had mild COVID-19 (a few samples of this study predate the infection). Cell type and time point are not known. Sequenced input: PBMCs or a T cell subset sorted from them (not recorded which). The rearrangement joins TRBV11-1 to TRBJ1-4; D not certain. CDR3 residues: CASSGPRGKLFF. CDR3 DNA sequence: TGTGCCAGCAGCGGGCCGCGGGGAAAACTGTTTTTT.